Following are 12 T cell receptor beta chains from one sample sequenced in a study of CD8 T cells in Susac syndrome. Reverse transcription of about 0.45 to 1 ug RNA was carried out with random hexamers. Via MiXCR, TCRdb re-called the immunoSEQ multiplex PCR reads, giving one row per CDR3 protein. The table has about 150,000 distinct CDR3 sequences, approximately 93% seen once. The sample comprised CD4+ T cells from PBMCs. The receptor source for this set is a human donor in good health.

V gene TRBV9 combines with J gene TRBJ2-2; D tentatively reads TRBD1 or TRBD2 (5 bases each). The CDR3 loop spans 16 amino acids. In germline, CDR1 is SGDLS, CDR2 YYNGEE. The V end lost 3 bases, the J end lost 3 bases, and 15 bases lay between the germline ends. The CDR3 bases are TGTGCCAGCAGCGGAGGGGTGGATCCTTACACCGGGGAGCTGTTTTTT. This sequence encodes CASSGGVDPYTGELFF.

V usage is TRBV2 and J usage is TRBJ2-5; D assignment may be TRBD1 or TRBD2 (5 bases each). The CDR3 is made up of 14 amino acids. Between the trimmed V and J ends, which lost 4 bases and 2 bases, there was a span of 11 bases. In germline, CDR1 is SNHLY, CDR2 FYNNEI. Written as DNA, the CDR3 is TGTGCCAGCAGTGTAACTAGGGGACAAGAGACCCAGTACTTC. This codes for CASSVTRGQETQYF.

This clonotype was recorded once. CDR3 residues: CASSLLAGANVLTF. CDR3 bases: TGTGCCAGCAGCTTGTTGGCCGGGGCCAACGTCCTGACTTTC. The rearrangement uses TRBV5-5 and TRBJ2-6; D is uncertain. The germline V gene has CDR1 SGHKS and CDR2 YYEKEE (reference sequence). Trimming stripped 1 base from V and 4 bases from J, with 6 bases between. This CDR3 is built from 14 residues.

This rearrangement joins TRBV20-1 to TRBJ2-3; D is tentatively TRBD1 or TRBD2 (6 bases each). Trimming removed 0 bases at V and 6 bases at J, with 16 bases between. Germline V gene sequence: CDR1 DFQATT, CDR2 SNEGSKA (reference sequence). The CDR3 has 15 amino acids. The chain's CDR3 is CSAREGGTGKDTQYF. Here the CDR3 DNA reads TGCAGTGCTAGAGAAGGGGGGACTGGCAAGGATACGCAGTATTTT.

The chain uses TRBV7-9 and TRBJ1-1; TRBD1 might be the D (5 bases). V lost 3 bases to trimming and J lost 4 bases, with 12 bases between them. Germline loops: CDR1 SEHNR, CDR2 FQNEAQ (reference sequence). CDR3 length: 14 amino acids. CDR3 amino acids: CASSLGVLGTEAFF. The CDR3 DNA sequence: TGTGCCAGCAGCTTGGGGGTATTAGGCACTGAAGCTTTCTTT.

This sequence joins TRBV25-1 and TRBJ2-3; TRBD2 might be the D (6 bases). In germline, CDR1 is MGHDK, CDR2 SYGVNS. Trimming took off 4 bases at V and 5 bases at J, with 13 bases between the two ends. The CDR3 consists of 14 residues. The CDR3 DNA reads TGTGCCAGCAGTGCGGGCGGGATTGTAGATACGCAGTATTTT. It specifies CASSAGGIVDTQYF.

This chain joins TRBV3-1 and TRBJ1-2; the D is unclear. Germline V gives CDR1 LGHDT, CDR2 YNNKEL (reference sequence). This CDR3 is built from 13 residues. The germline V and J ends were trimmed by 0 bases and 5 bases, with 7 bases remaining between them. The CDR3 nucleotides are TGTGCCAGCAGCCAAGATACCGTGTATGGCTACACCTTC. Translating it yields CASSQDTVYGYTF. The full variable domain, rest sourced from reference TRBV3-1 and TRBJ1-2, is DTAVSQTPKYLVTQMGNDKSIKCEQNLGHDTMYWYKQDSKKFLKIMFSYNNKELIINETVPNRFSPKSPDKAHLNLHINSLELGDSAVYFCASSQDTVYGYTFGSGTRLTVV.

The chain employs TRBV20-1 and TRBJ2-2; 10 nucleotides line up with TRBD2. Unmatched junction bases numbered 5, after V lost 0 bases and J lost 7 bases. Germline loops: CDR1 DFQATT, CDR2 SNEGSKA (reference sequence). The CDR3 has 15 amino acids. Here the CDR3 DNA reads TGCAGTGCTAGAGATGCTAGCGGGAGTAACGGGGAGCTGTTTTTT. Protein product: CSARDASGSNGELFF.

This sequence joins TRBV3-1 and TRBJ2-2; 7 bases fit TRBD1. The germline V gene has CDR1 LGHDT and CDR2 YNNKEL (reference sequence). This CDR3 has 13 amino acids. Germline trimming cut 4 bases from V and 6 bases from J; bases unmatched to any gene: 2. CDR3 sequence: CASSRQGPGELFF. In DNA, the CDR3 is TGTGCCAGCAGCCGACAGGGACCCGGGGAGCTGTTTTTT.

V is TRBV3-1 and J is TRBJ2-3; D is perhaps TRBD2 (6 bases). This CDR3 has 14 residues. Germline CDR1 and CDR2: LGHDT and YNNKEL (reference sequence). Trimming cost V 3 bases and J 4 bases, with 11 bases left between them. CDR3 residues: CASSQGGGADTQYF. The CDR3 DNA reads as TGTGCCAGCAGCCAGGGAGGCGGGGCAGATACGCAGTATTTT.

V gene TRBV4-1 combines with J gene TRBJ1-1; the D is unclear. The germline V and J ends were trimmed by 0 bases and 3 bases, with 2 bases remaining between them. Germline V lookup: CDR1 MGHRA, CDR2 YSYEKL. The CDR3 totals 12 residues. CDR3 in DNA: TGCGCCAGCAGCCAAGAATACACTGAAGCTTTCTTT. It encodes CASSQEYTEAFF.

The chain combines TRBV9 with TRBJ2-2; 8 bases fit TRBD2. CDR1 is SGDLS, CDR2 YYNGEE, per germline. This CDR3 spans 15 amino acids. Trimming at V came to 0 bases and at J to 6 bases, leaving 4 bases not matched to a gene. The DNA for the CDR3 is TGTGCCAGCAGCGTAGGAGCGGGAGAATCCGGGGAGCTGTTTTTT. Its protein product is CASSVGAGESGELFF.